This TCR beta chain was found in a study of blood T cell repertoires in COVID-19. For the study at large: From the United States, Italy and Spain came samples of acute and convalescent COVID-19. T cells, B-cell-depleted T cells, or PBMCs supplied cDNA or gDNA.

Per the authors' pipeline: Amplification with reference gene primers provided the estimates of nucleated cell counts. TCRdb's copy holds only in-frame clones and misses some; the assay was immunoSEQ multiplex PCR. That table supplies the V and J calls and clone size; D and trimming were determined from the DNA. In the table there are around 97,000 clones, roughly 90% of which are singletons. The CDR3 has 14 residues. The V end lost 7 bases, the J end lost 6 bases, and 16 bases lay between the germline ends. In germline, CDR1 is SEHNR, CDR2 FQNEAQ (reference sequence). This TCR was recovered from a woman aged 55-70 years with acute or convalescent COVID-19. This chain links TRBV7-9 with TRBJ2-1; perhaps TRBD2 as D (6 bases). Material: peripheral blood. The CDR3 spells CASTETSSSNEQFF. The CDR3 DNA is TGTGCCAGCACTGAGACTAGTTCATCCAATGAGCAGTTCTTC.